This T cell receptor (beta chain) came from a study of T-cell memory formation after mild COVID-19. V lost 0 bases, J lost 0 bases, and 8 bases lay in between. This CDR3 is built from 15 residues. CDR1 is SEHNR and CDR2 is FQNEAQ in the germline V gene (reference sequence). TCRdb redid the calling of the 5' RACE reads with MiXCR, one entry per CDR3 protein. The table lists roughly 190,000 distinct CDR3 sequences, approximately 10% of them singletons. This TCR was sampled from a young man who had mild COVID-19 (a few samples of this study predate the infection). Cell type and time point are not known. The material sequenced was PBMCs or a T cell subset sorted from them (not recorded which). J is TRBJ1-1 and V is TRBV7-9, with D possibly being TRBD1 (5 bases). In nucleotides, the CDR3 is TGTGCCAGCAGCTTAGCGAGGGACGTGAACACTGAAGCTTTCTTT. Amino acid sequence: CASSLARDVNTEAFF.